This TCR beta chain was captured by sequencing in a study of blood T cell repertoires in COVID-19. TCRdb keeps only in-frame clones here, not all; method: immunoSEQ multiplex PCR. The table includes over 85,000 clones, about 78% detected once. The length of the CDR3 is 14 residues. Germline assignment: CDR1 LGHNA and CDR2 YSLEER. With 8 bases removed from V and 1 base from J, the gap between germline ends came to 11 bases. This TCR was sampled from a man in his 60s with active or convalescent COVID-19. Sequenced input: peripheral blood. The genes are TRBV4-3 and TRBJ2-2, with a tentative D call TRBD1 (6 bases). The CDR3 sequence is CASEGDLNTGELFF. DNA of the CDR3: TGCGCCAGCGAGGGGGATTTGAACACCGGGGAGCTGTTTTTT.